The present entry profiles one TCR beta chain with its context. Original data processing: Estimation of nucleated cell counts relied on the amplification of reference gene primers. Measured with immunoSEQ multiplex PCR; TCRdb has only the in-frame clones, and not every one. That table is the source of V, J and clone size, and D and trimming were worked out from the DNA. This table has 88,000 or so clones, around 89% appearing once. The data originate from a study of blood T cell repertoires in COVID-19. Study at large: Sample material is recorded as cDNA or gDNA derived from T cells, B-cell-depleted T cells, or PBMCs.

Living in about two dozen US areas, the participants were between roughly 18 and 95 years of age. The TCR originated in a woman aged 50 to 60 with acute COVID-19. Material: PBMCs or T cells enriched from blood (not recorded which).

The CDR3 coding sequence is TGCGCCAGCAGCTTGCGCGTAGCGGAAATCCAAGAGACCCAGTACTTC. Residues: CASSLRVAEIQETQYF. The chain uses TRBV5-1 and TRBJ2-5; perhaps TRBD2 as D (6 bases). This CDR3 spans 16 amino acids. V was shortened by 1 base and J by 1 base, with 14 bases between the two germline ends. Germline values: CDR1 SGHRS, CDR2 YFSETQ.